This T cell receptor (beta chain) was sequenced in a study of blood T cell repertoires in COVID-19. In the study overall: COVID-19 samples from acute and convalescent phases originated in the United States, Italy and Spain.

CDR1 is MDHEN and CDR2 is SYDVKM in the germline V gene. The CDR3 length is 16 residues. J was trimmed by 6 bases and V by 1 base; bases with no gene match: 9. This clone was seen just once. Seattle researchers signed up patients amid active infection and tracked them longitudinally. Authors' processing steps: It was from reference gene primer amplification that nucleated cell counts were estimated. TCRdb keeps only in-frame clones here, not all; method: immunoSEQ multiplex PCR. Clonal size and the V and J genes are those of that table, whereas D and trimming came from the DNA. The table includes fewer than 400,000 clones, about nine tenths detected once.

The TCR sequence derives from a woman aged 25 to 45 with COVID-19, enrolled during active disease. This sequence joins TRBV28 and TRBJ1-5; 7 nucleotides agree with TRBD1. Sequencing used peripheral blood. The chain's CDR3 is CASSLLIAGGGQPQHF. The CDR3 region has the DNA TGTGCCAGCAGTTTATTGATAGCAGGGGGAGGTCAGCCCCAGCATTTT.